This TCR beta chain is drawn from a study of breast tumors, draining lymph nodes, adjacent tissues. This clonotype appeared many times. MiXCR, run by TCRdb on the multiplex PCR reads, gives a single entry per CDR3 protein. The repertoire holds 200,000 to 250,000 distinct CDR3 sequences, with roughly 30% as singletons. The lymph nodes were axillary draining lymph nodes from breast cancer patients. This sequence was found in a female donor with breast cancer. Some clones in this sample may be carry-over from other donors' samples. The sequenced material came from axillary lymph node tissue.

CDR3 region: CASRGGFNTGELFF. The CDR3 nucleotides read TGTGCCAGCAGGGGGGGTTTCAACACCGGGGAGCTGTTTTTT. The gene calls are TRBV7-2 and TRBJ2-2; a weak D match, TRBD2 (6 bases). This CDR3 spans 14 amino acids. Trimming removed 6 bases at V and 2 bases at J, with 10 bases between. The germline gives CDR1 SGHTA, CDR2 FQGNSA. The variable domain in full, completed from reference TRBV7-2 and TRBJ2-2, reads GAGVSQSPSNKVTEKGKDVELRCDPISGHTALYWYRQSLGQGLEFLIYFQGNSAPDKSGLPSDRFSAERTGGSVSTLTIQRTQQEDSAVYLCASRGGFNTGELFFGEGSRLTVL.